The 9 T cell receptor beta chains below come from one sample, sequenced in a study of blood T cells in healthy people across ages. Sample-barcoded 5' priming and a J-beta primer mix drove a second PCR of about 6 to 11 cycles. TCRdb used MiXCR to reprocess the 5' RACE reads, holding one entry per CDR3 protein. The table has roughly 1.9 million distinct CDR3 sequences, about two fifths seen once. The sequenced sample was blood. The receptors were sampled from a human donor in good health.

In this sample, this clonotype turned up many times. This sequence joins TRBV25-1 and TRBJ1-1, with D perhaps matching TRBD1 (6 bases). CDR3 length: 13 residues. Germline CDR1 and CDR2: MGHDK and SYGVNS. V dropped 3 bases and J dropped 5 bases, with 10 bases sitting between them. The CDR3, as DNA: TGTGCCAGCAGTGAGCGAAGGGGGACTGAAGCTTTCTTT. Translated: CASSERRGTEAFF.

This clonotype came up a few times. The chain joins TRBV10-2 to TRBJ2-7; D may be TRBD2 (6 bases). V was shortened by 8 bases and J by 2 bases, with 13 bases between the two germline ends. The CDR3 contains 13 residues. From germline, CDR1 is WSHSY and CDR2 SAAADI. CDR3 loop: CASEASVTYEQYF. CDR3 coding DNA: TGCGCCAGCGAGGCTAGCGTTACCTACGAGCAGTACTTC.

The CDR3 region has the DNA TGTGCCAGCAGGAAAAGCGGGGGGCCATTCTCAGATACGCAGTATTTT. It codes for CASRKSGGPFSDTQYF. The J gene is TRBJ2-3, the V gene TRBV7-2; 9 bases fit TRBD2. The CDR3 covers 16 residues. J gave up 4 bases and V 6 bases, and 11 bases lay outside the gene matches. Germline-derived CDR1 and CDR2 are SGHTA and FQGNSA. Complete variable domain (other parts from reference TRBV7-2 and TRBJ2-3): GAGVSQSPSNKVTEKGKDVELRCDPISGHTALYWYRQSLGQGLEFLIYFQGNSAPDKSGLPSDRFSAERTGGSVSTLTIQRTQQEDSAVYLCASRKSGGPFSDTQYFGPGTRLTVL.

The chain recombines TRBV5-5 with TRBJ2-1; the D is unclear. The end of the DNA aligns better with TRBJ2-7, so the J call may be wrong. The CDR3 has 16 amino acids. Germline lookup yields CDR1 SGHKS and CDR2 YYEKEE (reference sequence). CDR3 nucleotides: TGTGCCAGCAGCGCGGTCGGACCTCTCTCCTACAATGAGCAGTACTTC. Amino acids: CASSAVGPLSYNEQYF.

This clonotype was observed a few times. The chain uses TRBV25-1 and TRBJ1-1; D unresolved. The germline V gene encodes CDR1 MGHDK and CDR2 SYGVNS. The CDR3 runs 13 residues. V dropped 3 bases and J dropped 4 bases, with 9 bases sitting between them. Here the CDR3 reads CASSERDITEAFF. The CDR3 bases are TGTGCCAGCAGTGAGAGGGATATCACTGAAGCTTTCTTT.

This clonotype was seen only a few times. V and J are TRBV5-1 and TRBJ2-7; 10 positions match TRBD1. J was trimmed by 4 bases and V by 0 bases; bases with no gene match: 4. This CDR3 has 15 amino acids. Germline CDR1 and CDR2: SGHRS and YFSETQ. The CDR3 DNA follows: TGCGCCAGCAGCTTGGTACGGACAGGGGGTTACGAGCAGTACTTC. Protein sequence: CASSLVRTGGYEQYF.

This chain links TRBV4-2 with TRBJ2-5, with D perhaps matching TRBD2 (7 bases). This CDR3 is built from 16 residues. V was shortened by 0 bases and J by 0 bases, with 11 bases between the two germline ends. The germline V gene has CDR1 LGHNA and CDR2 YNFKEQ. CDR3 sequence: CASSQEAGAYQETQYF. In DNA, the CDR3 is TGTGCCAGCAGCCAAGAGGCGGGGGCGTACCAAGAGACCCAGTACTTC.

This clonotype showed up just a few times. The J gene is TRBJ2-5, the V gene TRBV6-5; D possibly corresponds to TRBD1 (7 bases). The V gene lost 2 bases and the J gene lost 8 bases, with 9 bases spanning the gap. The CDR3 length is 12 residues. Germline V gene sequence: CDR1 MNHEY, CDR2 SVGAGI. As DNA, the CDR3 is TGTGCCAGCAGTTACCAGGGGGGAACCCAGTACTTC. Protein: CASSYQGGTQYF.

The chain joins TRBV7-2 to TRBJ1-1; TRBD1 is a possible D gene (6 bases). There are 15 residues in the CDR3. The V gene lost 4 bases and the J gene lost 5 bases, with 17 bases spanning the gap. From germline, CDR1 is SGHTA and CDR2 FQGNSA. The CDR3 DNA reads as TGTGCCAGCAGCTGGGGCCCGGGGGCACCTACTGAAGCTTTCTTT. Protein: CASSWGPGAPTEAFF.